This TCR beta chain was profiled in a study of blood T cells in healthy people across ages. Study-level results: Measured against age, TCR beta diversity per million T cells decreased in a roughly linear manner. Donor CMV status was unknown, possibly confounding expanded clonotype changes.

This clonotype was counted ten times or more. Its antigen is not identified. A second PCR of roughly 7 to 11 cycles used a sample-barcoded 5' primer and a J-beta primer mix. TCRdb independently ran MiXCR on the 5' RACE reads; one entry per CDR3 protein. The table has roughly 900,000 distinct CDR3 sequences, 25% to 30% seen once; the top ten hold roughly 17%. V lost 2 bases and J lost 15; bases outside the gene matches: 8. CDR3 length: 13 amino acids. Germline lookup yields CDR1 GTSNPN and CDR2 SVGIG (reference sequence). The chain uses TRBV30 and TRBJ1-6; 9 bases are shared with TRBD1. The clonotype was recovered from a woman over 75 in good health. Material for sequencing was blood. The CDR3 sequence is CAWSKRDRVVLHF. The CDR3, as DNA: TGTGCCTGGAGTAAACGGGACAGGGTTGTCCTCCACTTT.